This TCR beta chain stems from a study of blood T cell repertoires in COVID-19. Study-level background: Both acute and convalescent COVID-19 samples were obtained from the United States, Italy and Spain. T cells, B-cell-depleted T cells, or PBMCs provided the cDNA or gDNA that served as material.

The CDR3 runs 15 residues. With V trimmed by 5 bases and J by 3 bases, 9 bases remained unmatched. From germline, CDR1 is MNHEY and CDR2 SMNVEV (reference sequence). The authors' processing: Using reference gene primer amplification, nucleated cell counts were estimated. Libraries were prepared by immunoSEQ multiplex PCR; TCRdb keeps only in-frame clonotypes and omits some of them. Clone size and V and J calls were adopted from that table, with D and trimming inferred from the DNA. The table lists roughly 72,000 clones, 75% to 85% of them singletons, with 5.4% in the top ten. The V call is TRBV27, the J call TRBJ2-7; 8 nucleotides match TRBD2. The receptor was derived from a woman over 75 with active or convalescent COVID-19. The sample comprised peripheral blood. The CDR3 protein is CASSKIEREIYEQYF. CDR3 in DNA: TGTGCCAGCAGTAAAATCGAGCGGGAGATCTACGAGCAGTACTTC.